Below are 31 T cell receptor beta chains sequenced from a single sample in a study of CD8 T cells in ankylosing spondylitis. Study-level results: Roughly 8 highly homologous variants formed a TCR beta motif that appeared characteristic of ankylosing spondylitis blood.

No antigen is known for these receptors. MiXCR, run by TCRdb on the 5' RACE reads, gives a single entry per CDR3 protein. The data show a few hundred thousand distinct CDR3 sequences, with more than 20% seen just once and about 15% held by the top ten. Sequenced sample: blood, either unsorted or a sorted T cell fraction (not recorded which). These receptor sequences come from a male donor with ankylosing spondylitis.

The chain has TRBV6-2 or TRBV6-3 and TRBJ2-7; D uncertain. The germline V gene encodes CDR1 MNHEY and CDR2 SVGEGT. The CDR3 has 13 residues. Deletions cut 4 bases from V and 0 bases from J, with 7 bases between. CDR3 residues: CASSSSSSYEQYF. The DNA for the CDR3 is TGTGCCAGCAGTTCATCGAGCTCCTACGAGCAGTACTTC.

The chain employs TRBV19 and TRBJ1-6; TRBD1 matches 11 bases. V lost 8 bases and J lost 10; bases outside the gene matches: 7. CDR1 and CDR2 from the germline V gene are LNHDA and SQIVND (reference sequence). This CDR3 has 14 amino acids. The CDR3, as DNA: TGTGCCAGTGCTGAGGACAGGGGGCGATCACCCCTCCACTTT. It yields the protein CASAEDRGRSPLHF.

The rearrangement links TRBV27 to TRBJ2-1; no clear D gene. The CDR3 sequence is 15 residues long. Germline lookup yields CDR1 MNHEY and CDR2 SMNVEV (reference sequence). V gave up 4 bases and J gave up 0 bases, with 10 bases separating them. CDR3 amino acids: CASSSASYSYNEQFF. For the CDR3, the DNA is TGTGCCAGCAGTTCAGCCAGTTACTCCTACAATGAGCAGTTCTTC.

This clonotype was counted at least ten times. The V and J genes are TRBV5-1 and TRBJ2-7; D call uncertain. Germline V gives CDR1 SGHRS, CDR2 YFSETQ. The CDR3 extends over 14 amino acids. Trimming pared 0 bases from V and 0 bases from J, leaving 7 bases between. DNA of the CDR3: TGCGCCAGCAGCTTGGAAGTCAACTCCTACGAGCAGTACTTC. Translated, it gives CASSLEVNSYEQYF.

The rearrangement joins TRBV5-1 to TRBJ2-7; 9 bases align to TRBD1. Germline V gene data show CDR1 as SGHRS and CDR2 as YFSETQ. V lost 4 bases to trimming and J lost 3 bases; unmatched junction nucleotides: 11. The length of the CDR3 is 16 residues. The CDR3 sequence: CASSASGTGNSYEQYF. The CDR3 region has the DNA TGCGCCAGCAGCGCGTCCGGGACAGGGAACAGCTACGAGCAGTACTTC.

This clonotype was picked up a small number of times. The V gene is TRBV10-3, the J gene TRBJ2-7; D gene unclear. This CDR3 region has 13 residues. The V gene's germline CDR1 is ENHRY and CDR2 SYGVKD. V was shortened by 6 bases and J by 3 bases, with 12 bases between the two germline ends. For the CDR3, the DNA is TGTGCCATCAGAGGCAACACACACTACGAGCAGTACTTC. Protein sequence: CAIRGNTHYEQYF.

The chain uses TRBV12-3 or TRBV12-4 and TRBJ2-3; TRBD2 matches 13 bases. Unmatched junction bases numbered 11, after V lost 7 bases and J lost 4 bases. The CDR3 consists of 17 residues. CDR3 amino acids: CASMGLAGSWFADTQYF. In DNA form, the CDR3 reads TGTGCCAGCATGGGACTAGCGGGGAGCTGGTTCGCAGATACGCAGTATTTT.

This clonotype has just a few counts. The chain employs TRBV15 and TRBJ2-1; 7 bases align to TRBD1. The junction had 9 bases not matched to a gene; V was cut back by 4 bases and J by 3 bases. The CDR3 totals 16 residues. Germline V CDR1 and CDR2: LNHNV, YYDKDF (reference sequence). The CDR3 loop reads CATSKKQGMGYNEQFF. CDR3 DNA: TGTGCCACCAGCAAGAAACAGGGGATGGGCTACAATGAGCAGTTCTTC. The full variable domain, completed using reference TRBV15 and TRBJ2-1, is DAMVIQNPRYQVTQFGKPVTLSCSQTLNHNVMYWYQQKSSQAPKLLFHYYDKDFNNEADTPDNFQSRRPNTSFCFLDIRSPGLGDTAMYLCATSKKQGMGYNEQFFGPGTRLTVL.

This clonotype occurred many times. V usage is TRBV3-1 and J usage is TRBJ1-5; 7 positions agree with TRBD1. This CDR3 is built from 15 residues. Germline-derived CDR1 and CDR2 are LGHDT and YNNKEL (reference sequence). Losses at the gene ends were 1 base for V and 9 bases for J; bases not matched to a gene: 9. CDR3 coding DNA: TGTGCCAGCAGCCAAGGAAGGGTAGGGGGCAGGCCCCAGCATTTT. This gives the protein CASSQGRVGGRPQHF.

In this sample, this clonotype turned up a few times. The chain is built from TRBV5-1 and TRBJ2-2; 13 bases are shared with TRBD2. The junction had 12 bases not matched to a gene; V was cut back by 3 bases and J by 7 bases. Germline V gene lookup returns CDR1 SGHRS and CDR2 YFSETQ. This CDR3 has 18 residues. CDR3 residues: CASSSPGGLAGADGELFF. DNA for the CDR3: TGCGCCAGCAGCTCCCCTGGCGGACTAGCGGGAGCGGACGGGGAGCTGTTTTTT.

This clonotype was seen a handful of times. V usage is TRBV2 and J usage is TRBJ2-5, with 12 bases matching TRBD2. The CDR3 covers 14 residues. The J segment lost 3 bases and the V segment lost 4 bases, leaving 0 bases of the junction unmatched. The germline V gene encodes CDR1 SNHLY and CDR2 FYNNEI. CDR3 nucleotide sequence: TGTGCCAGCAGTGGACTAGCGGGAGAAGAGACCCAGTACTTC. This codes for CASSGLAGEETQYF.

The rearrangement uses TRBV28 and TRBJ1-5; 8 bases line up with TRBD1. Germline assignment: CDR1 MDHEN and CDR2 SYDVKM. J was trimmed by 6 bases and V by 7 bases; bases with no gene match: 8. The CDR3 covers 14 residues. CDR3 region: CASTSPRGLQPQHF. CDR3 coding DNA: TGTGCCAGCACGTCCCCCAGGGGGCTTCAGCCCCAGCATTTT.

This clonotype was seen a few times. The chain joins TRBV12-3 or TRBV12-4 to TRBJ2-3; D is uncertain. The germline V and J ends were trimmed by 6 bases and 5 bases, with 9 bases remaining between them. The CDR3 length is 12 residues. The CDR3 DNA reads TGTGCCAGCAGGACGCGGAGAGATACGCAGTATTTT. It yields the protein CASRTRRDTQYF.

This clonotype was recorded a few times. This chain links TRBV5-1 with TRBJ2-7; 9 nucleotides agree with TRBD1. Germline values: CDR1 SGHRS, CDR2 YFSETQ. V lost 0 bases to trimming and J lost 7 bases; unmatched junction nucleotides: 2. There are 13 residues in the CDR3. CDR3 sequence (DNA): TGCGCCAGCAGCTTGGGACAGGGGGTTGAGCAGTACTTC. It encodes CASSLGQGVEQYF.

This clonotype was seen more than once but under ten times. The chain has TRBV12-3 or TRBV12-4 and TRBJ2-7; 8 bases agree with TRBD1. V shed 5 bases, J shed 3 bases, and the junction held 12 bases outside the gene matches. This CDR3 contains 16 residues. Here the CDR3 DNA reads TGTGCCAGCAGTGTGGCAGGGCGACAGGGGCACTACGAGCAGTACTTC. Translating gives CASSVAGRQGHYEQYF.

The V call is TRBV25-1, the J call TRBJ2-5; possible D gene TRBD1, 5 bases. The CDR3 has 14 residues. Germline lookup yields CDR1 MGHDK and CDR2 SYGVNS. V lost 6 bases and J 7 bases, leaving 18 bases between the germline ends. The CDR3 coding sequence is TGTGCCAGCAGAAGCACGACAGAGCTCGGGACCCAGTACTTC. Translation gives CASRSTTELGTQYF.

This clonotype came up once. The genes are TRBV4-1 and TRBJ1-5, with a weak D call TRBD1 (5 bases). Trimming cost V 2 bases and J 5 bases, with 13 bases left between them. The germline V gene has CDR1 MGHRA and CDR2 YSYEKL. The CDR3 covers 15 residues. DNA for the CDR3: TGCGCCAGCAGCCAAAACGGGCTGGGGGATCAGCCCCAGCATTTT. It translates to CASSQNGLGDQPQHF.

J is TRBJ2-2 and V is TRBV5-1; 7 bases agree with TRBD1. J was trimmed by 4 bases and V by 5 bases; bases with no gene match: 5. Germline values: CDR1 SGHRS, CDR2 YFSETQ. There are 14 residues in the CDR3. As DNA, the CDR3 is TGCGCCAGCAGAGAGGGGGCGGGCACCGGGGAGCTGTTTTTT. Translated: CASREGAGTGELFF.

This rearrangement joins TRBV7-9 to TRBJ2-4, with a possible D match to TRBD2 (5 bases). CDR3 length equals 13 residues. V was pared by 6 bases and J by 4 bases, with 10 bases between. Germline V gene lookup returns CDR1 SEHNR and CDR2 FQNEAQ (reference sequence). DNA for the CDR3: TGTGCCAGCAGAGGACTGGGTAAAAACATTCAGTACTTC. Protein sequence: CASRGLGKNIQYF.

This clonotype occurred many times. The CDR3: CASSLEGGAENQPQHF. CDR3 DNA: TGTGCCAGCAGTTTAGAGGGGGGTGCCGAAAATCAGCCCCAGCATTTT. The V call is TRBV12-3 or TRBV12-4, the J call TRBJ1-5; D may be TRBD1 (6 bases). The CDR3 loop spans 16 amino acids. Between the trimmed V and J ends, which lost 1 base and 4 bases, there was a span of 14 bases.

This clonotype was detected only a few times. The CDR3 sequence: CSATVLREQYF. For the CDR3, the DNA is TGCAGCGCGACGGTTTTGAGGGAGCAGTACTTC. The chain recombines TRBV29-1 with TRBJ2-7, with unresolved D. This CDR3 is 11 amino acids long. Trimming stripped 7 bases from V and 7 bases from J, with 14 bases between. Germline V gene sequence: CDR1 SQVTM, CDR2 ANQGSEA.

This clonotype appeared a few times. The chain uses TRBV4-1 and TRBJ2-1, with D perhaps being TRBD1 or TRBD2 (7 bases each). CDR1 and CDR2 (germline): MGHRA, YSYEKL. V gave up 2 bases and J gave up 7 bases, with 33 bases separating them. The CDR3 is made up of 21 amino acids. Here the CDR3 DNA reads TGCGCCAGCAGCCAAAGGGAGCAGGGGGGGACTCGACTAGCTGTGGGGAATGAGCAGTTCTTC. It encodes CASSQREQGGTRLAVGNEQFF.

This clonotype has ten or more counts. This chain joins TRBV20-1 and TRBJ2-1, with 8 bases identical to TRBD2. Germline-derived CDR1 and CDR2 are DFQATT and SNEGSKA (reference sequence). V lost 6 bases, J lost 5 bases, and 12 bases stayed unmatched. The CDR3 is made up of 15 amino acids. CDR3 protein: CSATPFSGANNEQFF. Here the CDR3 DNA reads TGCAGTGCCACCCCTTTTAGCGGGGCGAACAATGAGCAGTTCTTC.

This chain uses TRBV11-2 with TRBJ2-1; 13 bases match TRBD2. The CDR3 covers 16 residues. Trimming cost V 5 bases and J 10 bases; bases outside gene matches: 11. Germline-derived CDR1 and CDR2 are SGHAT and FQNNGV. CDR3 loop: CASSLNPGLAGSEQFF. For the CDR3, the DNA is TGTGCCAGCAGCCTAAACCCGGGACTAGCGGGATCCGAGCAGTTCTTC. Full variable domain (outside the CDR3, taken from reference TRBV11-2 and TRBJ2-1): EAGVAQSPRYKIIEKRQSVAFWCNPISGHATLYWYQQILGQGPKLLIQFQNNGVVDDSQLPKDRFSAERLKGVDSTLKIQPAKLEDSAVYLCASSLNPGLAGSEQFFGPGTRLTVL.

The chain uses TRBV30 and TRBJ1-1; maybe TRBD1 (5 bases). Germline V CDR1 and CDR2: GTSNPN, SVGIG (reference sequence). With 5 bases removed from V and 0 bases from J, the gap between germline ends came to 7 bases. CDR3 size: 12 residues. The CDR3 here is CAWEGVNTEAFF. The DNA for the CDR3 is TGTGCCTGGGAAGGGGTGAACACTGAAGCTTTCTTT.

The rearrangement links TRBV20-1 to TRBJ2-7; weak D call: TRBD2 (6 bases). The CDR3 has 13 residues. Germline lookup yields CDR1 DFQATT and CDR2 SNEGSKA (reference sequence). Trimming pared 6 bases from V and 1 base from J, leaving 13 bases between. The CDR3 DNA reads as TGCAGTGCGCGGGGCGCTTCATCCTACGAGCAGTACTTC. This gives the protein CSARGASSYEQYF.

The V gene is TRBV18, the J gene TRBJ2-7, with 7 bases lining up with TRBD1. Germline V gene data show CDR1 as KGHSH and CDR2 as LQKENI. Trimming cost V 1 base and J 4 bases; bases outside gene matches: 1. The CDR3 spans 13 residues. CDR3 bases: TGTGCCAGCTCACCACAGGGGGCGTACGAGCAGTACTTC. This sequence encodes CASSPQGAYEQYF.

The rearrangement uses TRBV9 and TRBJ1-3, with D unresolved. The CDR3 contains 15 residues. CDR1 is SGDLS and CDR2 is YYNGEE in the germline V gene. V was pared by 3 bases and J by 0 bases, with 10 bases between. CDR3 coding DNA: TGTGCCAGCAGCGAAGGCACCTTCTCTGGAAACACCATATATTTT. It codes for CASSEGTFSGNTIYF.

V usage is TRBV3-1 and J usage is TRBJ2-3; 10 nucleotides match TRBD2. Trimming at V came to 3 bases and at J to 3 bases, leaving 6 bases not matched to a gene. This CDR3 contains 16 residues. The germline CDR1 and CDR2 sequences are LGHDT and YNNKEL (reference sequence). For the CDR3, the DNA is TGTGCCAGCAGCCATACAACTAGCGGGATTACAGATACGCAGTATTTT. Its translation is CASSHTTSGITDTQYF.

This clonotype appeared a few times. V gene TRBV5-1 combines with J gene TRBJ2-1, with D possibly TRBD2 on 6 matching bases. The CDR3 has 14 amino acids. Deletions cut 1 base from V and 9 bases from J, with 14 bases between. The V gene's germline CDR1 is SGHRS and CDR2 YFSETQ. As DNA, the CDR3 is TGCGCCAGCAGCTTGACTCAGGGACTCGGTGAGCAGTTCTTC. Its protein product is CASSLTQGLGEQFF.

The chain joins TRBV11-2 to TRBJ2-3; 13 bases fit TRBD2. There are 17 residues in the CDR3. Germline CDR1 is SGHAT and CDR2 is FQNNGV. Trimming took 8 bases from V and 1 from J; bases not matched to a gene: 9. CDR3 sequence reads: CASAPGLAGWGTDTQYF. Written as DNA, the CDR3 is TGTGCCAGCGCCCCGGGACTAGCGGGATGGGGCACAGATACGCAGTATTTT.